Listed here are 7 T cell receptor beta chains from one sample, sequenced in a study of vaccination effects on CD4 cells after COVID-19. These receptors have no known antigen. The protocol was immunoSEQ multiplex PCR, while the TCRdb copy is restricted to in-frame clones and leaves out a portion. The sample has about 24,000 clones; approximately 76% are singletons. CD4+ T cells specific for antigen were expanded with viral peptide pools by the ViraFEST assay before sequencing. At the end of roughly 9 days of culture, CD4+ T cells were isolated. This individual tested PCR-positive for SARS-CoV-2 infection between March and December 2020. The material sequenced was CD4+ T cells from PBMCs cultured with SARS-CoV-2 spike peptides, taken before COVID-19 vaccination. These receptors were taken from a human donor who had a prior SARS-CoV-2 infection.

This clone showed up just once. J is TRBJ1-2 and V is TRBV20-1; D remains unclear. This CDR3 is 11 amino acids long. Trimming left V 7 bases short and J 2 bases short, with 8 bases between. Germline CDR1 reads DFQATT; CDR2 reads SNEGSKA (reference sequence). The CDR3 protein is CSVSGNYGYTF. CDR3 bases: TGCAGTGTTTCCGGGAACTATGGCTACACCTTC.

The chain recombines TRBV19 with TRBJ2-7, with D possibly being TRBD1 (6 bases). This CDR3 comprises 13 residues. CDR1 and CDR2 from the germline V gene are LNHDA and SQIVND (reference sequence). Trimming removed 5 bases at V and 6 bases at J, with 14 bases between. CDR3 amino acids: CASSQGKGFEQYF. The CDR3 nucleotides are TGTGCCAGTAGTCAGGGGAAGGGGTTCGAGCAGTACTTC.

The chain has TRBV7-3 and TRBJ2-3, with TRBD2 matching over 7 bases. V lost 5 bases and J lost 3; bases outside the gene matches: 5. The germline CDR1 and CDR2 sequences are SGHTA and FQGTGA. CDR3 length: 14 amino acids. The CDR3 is CASSLGRETDTQYF. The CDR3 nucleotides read TGTGCCAGCAGCCTGGGGCGGGAGACAGATACGCAGTATTTT.

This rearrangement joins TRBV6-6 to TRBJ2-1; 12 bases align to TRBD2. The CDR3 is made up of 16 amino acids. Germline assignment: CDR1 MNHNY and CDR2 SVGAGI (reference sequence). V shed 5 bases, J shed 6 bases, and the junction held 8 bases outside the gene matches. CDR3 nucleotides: TGTGCCAGCAGTCCTAGCGGGGGGGCTTCGGTCAATGAGCAGTTCTTC. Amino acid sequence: CASSPSGGASVNEQFF.

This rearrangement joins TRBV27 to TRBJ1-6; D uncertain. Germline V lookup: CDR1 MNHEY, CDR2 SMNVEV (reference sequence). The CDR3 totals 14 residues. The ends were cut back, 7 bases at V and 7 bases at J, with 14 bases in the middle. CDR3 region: CASTPEGPNSPLHF. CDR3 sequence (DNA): TGTGCCAGCACCCCCGAAGGGCCCAATTCACCCCTCCACTTT.

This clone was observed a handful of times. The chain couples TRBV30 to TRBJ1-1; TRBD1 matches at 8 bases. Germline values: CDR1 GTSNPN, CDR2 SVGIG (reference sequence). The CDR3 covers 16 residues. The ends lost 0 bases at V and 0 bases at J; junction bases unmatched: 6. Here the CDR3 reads CAWSVRDRILNTEAFF. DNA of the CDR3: TGTGCCTGGAGTGTACGGGACAGGATTTTGAACACTGAAGCTTTCTTT.

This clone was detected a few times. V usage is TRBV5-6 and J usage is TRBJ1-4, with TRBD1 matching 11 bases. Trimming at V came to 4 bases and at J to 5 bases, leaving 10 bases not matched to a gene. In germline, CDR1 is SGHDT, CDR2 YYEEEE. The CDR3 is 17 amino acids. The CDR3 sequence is CASSMDRGLSGNEKLFF. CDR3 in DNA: TGTGCCAGCAGCATGGACAGGGGGCTGTCAGGGAATGAAAAACTGTTTTTT.